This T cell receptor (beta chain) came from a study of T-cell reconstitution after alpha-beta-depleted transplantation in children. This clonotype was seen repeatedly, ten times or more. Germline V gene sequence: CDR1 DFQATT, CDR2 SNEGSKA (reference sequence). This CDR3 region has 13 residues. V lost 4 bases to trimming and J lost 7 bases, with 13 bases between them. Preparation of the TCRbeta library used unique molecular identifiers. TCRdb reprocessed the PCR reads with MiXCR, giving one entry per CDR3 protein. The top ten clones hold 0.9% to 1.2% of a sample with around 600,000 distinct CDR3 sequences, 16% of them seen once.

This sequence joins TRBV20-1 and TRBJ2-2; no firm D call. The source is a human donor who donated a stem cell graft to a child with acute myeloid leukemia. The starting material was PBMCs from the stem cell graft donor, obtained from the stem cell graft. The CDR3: CSANHRLDGELFF. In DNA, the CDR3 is TGCAGTGCTAACCATCGGTTGGACGGGGAGCTGTTTTTT.